The 23 T cell receptor beta chains below all came from one sample that was sequenced in a study of CD8+CD57+ T cells in acquired aplastic anemia. The template for TCR beta VDJ and CDR3 sequence profiling was genomic DNA. TCRdb passed the reads through MiXCR, listing each CDR3 protein once. The sample shows 400,000 to 450,000 distinct CDR3 sequences, under 80% of them seen only once. Sequencing was carried out using sorted CD4+, CD8+, or CD8+CD57+ T cells (not recorded which) from PBMCs. Source of these receptors: a human donor in good health, serving as a control.

This clonotype has ten or more counts. The chain combines TRBV12-3 or TRBV12-4 with TRBJ1-1; D ambiguous. The CDR3 has 15 amino acids. V was trimmed by 4 bases and J by 1 base, leaving 13 bases between them. Here the CDR3 reads CASSYQRAANTEAFF. DNA of the CDR3: TGTGCCAGCAGTTACCAAAGGGCCGCGAACACTGAAGCTTTCTTT.

This clonotype occurred many times. The genes are TRBV5-1 and TRBJ1-2; tentatively, D is TRBD1 (5 bases). The length of the CDR3 is 15 residues. V shed 2 bases and J shed 4 bases, with 15 bases lying between them. CDR1 is SGHRS and CDR2 is YFSETQ in the germline V gene. The CDR3 region has the DNA TGCGCCAGCAGCTTCACCGCAGGGTCTAGCTATGGCTACACCTTC. Amino acid sequence: CASSFTAGSSYGYTF.

The rearrangement joins TRBV7-6 to TRBJ2-7, with D uncertain. The CDR3 consists of 15 residues. Germline-derived CDR1 and CDR2 are SGHVS and FNYEAQ. The germline V and J ends were trimmed by 3 bases and 13 bases, with 25 bases remaining between them. The CDR3 DNA follows: TGTGCCAGCAGCTTCCAGCAACAACAGACCCAGTACCACTACTTC. This encodes CASSFQQQQTQYHYF.

This chain uses TRBV5-1 with TRBJ2-3, with D possibly TRBD2 on 7 matching bases. Per the germline V gene, CDR1 is SGHRS and CDR2 is YFSETQ. This CDR3 is built from 17 residues. V gave up 2 bases and J gave up 0 bases, with 16 bases separating them. Written as DNA, the CDR3 is TGCGCCAGCAGCTTTACTCGGGGGGCCATTAGCACAGATACGCAGTATTTT. Its translation: CASSFTRGAISTDTQYF.

Note on this clonotype: One end of the junction fails to match germline, which may point to a read error. The CDR3 loop is CASSFRDGPWVSYNEQFF. The CDR3 DNA is TGTGCTAGCAGCTTCCGGGACGGACCATGGGTTTCCTACAATGAGCAGTTCTTC. The V gene is TRBV7-6, the J gene TRBJ2-1; tentatively, D is TRBD1 or TRBD2 (5 bases each). The CDR3 has 18 amino acids. Germline V gene data show CDR1 as SGHVS and CDR2 as FNYEAQ.

The chain carries TRBV7-2 and TRBJ1-2; maybe TRBD1 (5 bases). The CDR3 length is 15 residues. The V end was cut by 5 bases, the J end by 13 bases, with 26 bases between. Germline V gives CDR1 SGHTA, CDR2 FQGNSA. CDR3 in amino acids: CASSGHTNNYGYTTF. In DNA, the CDR3 is TGTGCCAGCAGCGGACACACCAATAACTATGGCTACACCACCTTC.

The gene calls are TRBV7-6 and TRBJ2-2; D is perhaps TRBD2 (5 bases). The CDR3 length is 15 residues. Trimming shortened V by 1 base and J by 7 bases, and 13 bases separated the two germline ends. Germline lookup yields CDR1 SGHVS and CDR2 FNYEAQ. The CDR3 is CASSLGPGYFGELFF. CDR3 sequence (DNA): TGTGCCAGCAGCTTAGGTCCGGGGTATTTCGGGGAGCTGTTTTTT.

J is TRBJ1-2 and V is TRBV11-2; tentative D call: TRBD1 (6 bases). Per germline, CDR1 SGHAT and CDR2 FQNNGV. This CDR3 has 16 amino acids. With 1 base removed from V and 5 bases from J, the gap between germline ends came to 17 bases. This chain's CDR3 is CASSLVRAGARYGYTF. The CDR3 coding sequence is TGTGCCAGCAGCTTAGTACGAGCGGGGGCCAGGTATGGCTACACCTTC. The full variable domain, in which reference TRBV11-2 and TRBJ1-2 provide the parts outside the CDR3, is EAGVAQSPRYKIIEKRQSVAFWCNPISGHATLYWYQQILGQGPKLLIQFQNNGVVDDSQLPKDRFSAERLKGVDSTLKIQPAKLEDSAVYLCASSLVRAGARYGYTFGSGTRLTVV.

V gene TRBV7-9 combines with J gene TRBJ1-1; maybe TRBD1 (5 bases). V dropped 5 bases and J dropped 3 bases, with 16 bases sitting between them. CDR3 length: 15 residues. Germline V gene sequence: CDR1 SEHNR, CDR2 FQNEAQ (reference sequence). CDR3 residues: CASSARQTGDTEAFF. In DNA, the CDR3 is TGTGCCAGCAGCGCGAGACAGACGGGAGACACTGAAGCTTTCTTT.

Comment on this clonotype: Sequence at one end of the junction differs from germline and may be a read error. J is TRBJ1-6 and V is TRBV7-2; no clear D gene. Per the germline V gene, CDR1 is SGHTA and CDR2 is FQGNSA. This CDR3 contains 15 residues. CDR3 coding DNA: TGTGCCAGCAGCCTCCGGGGAGGGCTTAATTCACCCCACCACTTT. It codes for CASSLRGGLNSPHHF.

Of note for this clonotype: The CDR3 does not end in the conserved phenylalanine or tryptophan, so this is likely a read error. It is unclear where the CDR3 begins or ends on the DNA, so no DNA is shown, and the CDR3 is as TCRdb lists it. The chain recombines TRBV7-3 with TRBJ2-1; the tabulated D call, TRBD1, remains unverified against the DNA. The germline V gene has CDR1 SGHTA and CDR2 FQGTGA. The CDR3 is made up of 13 amino acids, end residues included. CDR3 protein: CASSHREDRELLR.

This clonotype was observed a single time. V usage is TRBV20-1 and J usage is TRBJ1-6; D unresolved. This CDR3 has 14 residues. V was cut by 3 bases and J by 10 bases, with 16 bases left in between. CDR1 DFQATT and CDR2 SNEGSKA come from the germline V gene (reference sequence). CDR3 in amino acids: CSARESDWGSPLHF. For the CDR3, the DNA is TGCAGTGCTAGGGAAAGCGACTGGGGATCACCCCTCCACTTT.

At least ten counts were recorded for this clonotype. The chain combines TRBV6-2 or TRBV6-3 with TRBJ2-7; TRBD2 matches 7 bases. The germline V gene has CDR1 MNHEY and CDR2 SVGEGT. V lost 6 bases, J lost 6 bases, and 23 bases stayed unmatched. The CDR3 contains 18 residues. The CDR3 bases are TGTGCCAGCAGCGGGGGGACCAGGACTAACCCCCTCACTCCCGAGCAGTACTTC. Protein sequence: CASSGGTRTNPLTPEQYF.

This chain links TRBV7-9 with TRBJ1-6, with a tentative D call TRBD1 (5 bases). Germline V gene data show CDR1 as SEHNR and CDR2 as FQNEAQ (reference sequence). The CDR3 has 14 amino acids. V was trimmed by 8 bases and J by 7 bases, leaving 15 bases between them. In DNA form, the CDR3 reads TGTGCCAGCTCGACCCAGGGTGAGAATTCACCCCTCCACTTT. Its protein is CASSTQGENSPLHF.

As concerns this clonotype: The junction differs from germline at one of its ends, possibly a read error. This chain links TRBV7-2 with TRBJ2-3, with D uncertain. The CDR3 loop spans 11 amino acids. Germline assignment: CDR1 SGHTA and CDR2 FQGNSA. This CDR3 is CASSSIWAEHF. The DNA of the CDR3 is TGTGCCAGCAGCTCCATTTGGGCGGAGCATTTT.

In its sample, this clonotype was seen many times. The CDR3 loop reads CASSTGAVTDTQYF. The CDR3 DNA sequence: TGTGCCAGCAGTACCGGGGCCGTTACAGATACGCAGTATTTT. The V call is TRBV6-4, the J call TRBJ2-3, with D possibly called TRBD1 or TRBD2 (5 bases each). CDR1 and CDR2 (germline): MRHNA, SNTAGT. V was cut by 5 bases and J by 3 bases, with 12 bases left in between. There are 14 residues in the CDR3.

This clonotype was picked up a small number of times. V usage is TRBV29-1 and J usage is TRBJ2-5, with a weak D call TRBD2 (6 bases). Germline CDR1 reads SQVTM; CDR2 reads ANQGSEA. V was shortened by 5 bases and J by 5 bases, with 18 bases between the two germline ends. The CDR3 loop spans 14 amino acids. CDR3 amino acids: CSVYAAGWSETQYF. The CDR3 DNA reads as TGCAGCGTTTACGCGGCGGGGTGGTCGGAGACCCAGTACTTC.

The chain couples TRBV2 to TRBJ2-1; D perhaps matches TRBD1 (5 bases). Trimming took 4 bases from V and 9 from J, leaving 10 bases between them. This CDR3 comprises 12 residues. Germline V gene lookup returns CDR1 SNHLY and CDR2 FYNNEI. DNA for the CDR3: TGTGCCAGCAGTGCAGGGCCAGGTGAGCAGTTCTTC. Its translation: CASSAGPGEQFF.

About this clonotype itself: At one of its ends the junction is not consistent with the germline gene, which may arise from a read error. The rearrangement links TRBV20-1 to TRBJ1-2; TRBD1 might be the D (6 bases). Germline CDR1 DFQATT, CDR2 SNEGSKA (reference sequence). This CDR3 spans 11 amino acids. CDR3 sequence (DNA): TGCAGTGCTACAGGACAGAAGAGCAACGCCTTC. Protein product: CSATGQKSNAF.

This chain uses TRBV19 with TRBJ2-2; a possible D gene is TRBD1 (6 bases). Trimming stripped 7 bases from V and 4 bases from J, with 13 bases between. In germline, CDR1 is LNHDA, CDR2 SQIVND (reference sequence). The CDR3 consists of 14 residues. CDR3 amino acids: CASKPQGPTGELFF. As DNA, the CDR3 is TGTGCCAGTAAACCACAGGGTCCCACCGGGGAGCTGTTTTTT.

The V gene is TRBV9, the J gene TRBJ2-2, with 7 bases that match TRBD2. This CDR3 is built from 16 residues. V dropped 5 bases and J dropped 7; count of bases not matched to a gene: 14. Per germline, CDR1 SGDLS and CDR2 YYNGEE. The CDR3 loop is CASSQVGRGEGGELFF. DNA for the CDR3: TGTGCCAGCAGTCAAGTCGGGAGAGGGGAGGGCGGGGAGCTGTTTTTT.

The genes are TRBV13 and TRBJ2-7, with 9 positions matching TRBD1. Germline CDR1 and CDR2: PRHDT and FYEKMQ (reference sequence). V lost 5 bases, J lost 6 bases, and 17 bases stayed unmatched. The CDR3 spans 17 residues. The CDR3 region has the DNA TGTGCCAGCAGCGTAAACCTCGCACGGGACAGGGATGTCGAGCAGTACTTC. It encodes CASSVNLARDRDVEQYF.

This clonotype was seen many times. The chain links TRBV11-2 to TRBJ2-5; a weak D match, TRBD2 (5 bases). Germline lookup yields CDR1 SGHAT and CDR2 FQNNGV. The CDR3 loop spans 18 amino acids. The V gene lost 1 base and the J gene lost 1 base, with 19 bases spanning the gap. CDR3 sequence reads: CASSLGARMSAAQETQYF. CDR3 DNA sequence: TGTGCCAGCAGCTTAGGGGCTCGGATGTCAGCGGCCCAAGAGACCCAGTACTTC.